The source of this T cell receptor beta chain is a study of cytomegalovirus exposure and HLA in healthy donors. Study-level information: A prior study identified approximately 120 million unique TCR beta sequences from some 200 million T cells.

The PCR was carried out with 60 Vbeta primers and 13 Jbeta primers. Sequenced by immunoSEQ multiplex PCR; TCRdb stores in-frame clones only, minus some. The sample's table shows some 110,000 clones. V shed 0 bases and J shed 1 base, with 4 bases lying between them. Germline V lookup: CDR1 SGDLS, CDR2 YYNGEE. The CDR3 has 14 amino acids. Study conclusions and caveats: Versus the approximately 700-donor mean, an Asian-associated ancestry cluster reportedly showed fewer N-insertions in a later analysis. TCR beta V segments were, for the most part, productive about 87% or about 30% of the time in an earlier analysis.

Concerning this clone: The antigen remains undetermined.

The V and J genes are TRBV9 and TRBJ2-2, with unresolved D. The sequence came from a man aged 40-55 years in good health and CMV-seropositive. Sequencing was performed on PBMCs. CDR3 coding DNA: TGTGCCAGCAGCGTAGACGGGAACACCGGGGAGCTGTTTTTT. It encodes CASSVDGNTGELFF.